This TCR beta chain derives from a study of T cells in Graves' hyperthyroidism and ophthalmopathy (dated by TCRdb to between 2017 and 2020). Regarding the complete study: Peripheral blood samples were taken at the time of initial diagnosis, prior to any treatment. TCR V-J signatures able to tell the groups apart were searched for in a discovery cohort of around 95 patients, of whom more than 40 had Graves' ophthalmopathy and 57 had stable Graves' hyperthyroidism. Prospective prediction of ophthalmopathy was tested in an independent validation cohort consisting of some 18 hyperthyroidism patients and more than 15 patients who later progressed to ophthalmopathy. The 100 discovery patients were randomly split 7:3 into training and test sets. The study also compared thyroid tissue and blood T-cell repertoires from over 5 Graves' hyperthyroidism patients. Following sampling, methimazole starting at 30 mg daily was given to hyperthyroidism patients, and high-dose intravenous methylprednisolone was given to ophthalmopathy patients. According to the paper, TCR Vbeta CDR3 sequencing was carried out on more than 120 peripheral blood samples, which came from 40 to 45 ophthalmopathy, approximately 72 hyperthyroidism and about 17 progressor patients.

The TCR beta CDR3 regions were amplified from the RNA transcripts. For the first round of RT-PCR on the TCR CDR3, the HTBI primer set was used together with the Qiagen OneStep RT-PCR kit. A second multiplex PCR round built the libraries, followed by size selection and purification. Paired-end sequencing of the libraries was performed with 100 bp reads on an Illumina HiSeq2000. The original pipeline was this. SOAPnuke was used to process the raw data, removing reads that contained adapters or uncalled bases, had a mean Phred below 15, or lacked an exact match to the constant primer or identifier. High-quality paired reads were merged using COPE v1.2.5, and each unique nucleotide sequence was defined as a clonotype. Clonotypes were aligned to IMGT TRBV, TRBD and TRBJ reference segments using MiTCR v1.1. The analysis included only V-J combinations with a frequency above 0.0001, which together covered around 99% of the repertoires. A TCS score was defined as the ratio of F50 (clonal expansion) to E x V (chaos), with BLOSUM62-based TCRdist applied between CDR3 peptides within each V-J. Welch's t-statistics and random forest reduced several hundred V-J features to under 15, which were used in a naive Bayes classifier (R e1071). The public reads were run again by TCRdb, first through fastp at Q25 and then through MiXCR, and only productive beta chains were kept. Identical CDR3 proteins give one entry, which carries the most common genes and DNA. The V and J calls shown here were made by TCRdb, not taken from the authors' results. The sample contains roughly 570,000 distinct CDR3 sequences, around 16% of them found a single time. The top ten clonotypes cover approximately 7.4% of the sample.

Broad study findings and their caveats: No statistical method was used to set the sample size in advance, and investigators knew the group allocation. In validation, the model predicted progression to ophthalmopathy a median of 6.5 months before onset, with about 67% sensitivity and roughly 77% specificity. A 13 V-J signature model separated ophthalmopathy from stable hyperthyroidism, with about 90% sensitivity and around 84% specificity in cross-validation and 80%/75% in testing. Most expanded thyroid clonotypes (frequency above 0.001) were also detected in blood, suggesting blood repertoires may reflect thyroid immune responses.

For CDR1 and CDR2, the germline V gene lists SGHAT and FQNNGV. Cut back by 2 bases and 2 bases, the V and J ends lie 10 bases apart. The CDR3 contains 14 residues, cysteine and phenylalanine counted. Only the CDR3 region is kept as DNA, spanning 42 bases read in frame from base 1. Stable Graves' hyperthyroidism was defined as the absence of progression to ophthalmopathy over 18 months of follow-up. Hyperthyroidism patients were newly diagnosed, with disease duration under 2 months, and aged 18 to 65 years. Exclusion was applied to patients with uncontrolled infections, other autoimmune diseases, pregnancy or lactation. Clinical symptoms, serum thyroxine and TRAb, thyroid ultrasound, and orbital computed tomography formed the basis for the diagnoses. PBMCs were isolated from about 10 ml of fresh peripheral blood by Ficoll-Paque density gradient centrifugation. Total RNA was extracted with Trizol reagent, and quality was checked on an Agilent 2100 Bioanalyzer.

This clonotype was recorded many times. The antigen this receptor binds is unknown. Nothing much larger sits one base from this clone, and base qualities are not available. Sequences were obtained from blood. This sequence originates from a woman aged 25 to 39 with Graves' hyperthyroidism. The chain uses TRBV11-2 and TRBJ2-7, with no confident D gene call. The CDR3 sequence is CASSLSYAAYEQYF. The nucleotides are TGTGCCAGCAGCTTATCGTACGCGGCCTACGAGCAGTACTTC. The variable domain in full, with residues beyond the CDR3 obtained from the reference TRBV11-2 and TRBJ2-7 genes, is EAGVAQSPRYKIIEKRQSVAFWCNPISGHATLYWYQQILGQGPKLLIQFQNNGVVDDSQLPKDRFSAERLKGVDSTLKIQPAKLEDSAVYLCASSLSYAAYEQYFGPGTRLTVT.